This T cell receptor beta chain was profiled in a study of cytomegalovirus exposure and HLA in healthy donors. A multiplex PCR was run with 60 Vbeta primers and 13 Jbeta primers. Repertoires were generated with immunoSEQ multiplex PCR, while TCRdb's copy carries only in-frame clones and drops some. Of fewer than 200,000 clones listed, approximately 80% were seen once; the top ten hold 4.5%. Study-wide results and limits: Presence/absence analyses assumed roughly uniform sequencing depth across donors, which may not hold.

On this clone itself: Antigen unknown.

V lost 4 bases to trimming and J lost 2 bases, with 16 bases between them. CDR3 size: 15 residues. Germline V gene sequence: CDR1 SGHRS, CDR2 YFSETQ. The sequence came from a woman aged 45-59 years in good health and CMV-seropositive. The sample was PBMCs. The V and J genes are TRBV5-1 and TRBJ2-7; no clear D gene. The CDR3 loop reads CASSPRRNPAYEQYF. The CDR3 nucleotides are TGCGCCAGCAGCCCGCGAAGAAATCCTGCCTACGAGCAGTACTTC.